What follows are 27 T cell receptor beta chains derived from one specimen sequenced in a study of cytomegalovirus exposure and HLA in healthy donors. The table came from immunoSEQ multiplex PCR; TCRdb's copy has only in-frame clones and leaves some out. The table has about 240,000 clones, approximately 83% seen once. Sequenced: PBMCs. Receptors originate from a woman between 25 and 40 years old in good health and CMV-seropositive.

This clone was detected once. V usage is TRBV6-1 and J usage is TRBJ1-2, with TRBD1 identical over 9 bases. The germline V gene encodes CDR1 MNHNS and CDR2 SASEGT. The V segment lost 1 base and the J segment 4 bases; nucleotides outside the gene matches: 7. The CDR3 consists of 16 residues. CDR3 sequence (DNA): TGTGCCAGCAGTGAAGGTCTGAGACAGGGGGTCTATGGCTACACCTTC. Its translation: CASSEGLRQGVYGYTF.

This clone was counted once. The CDR3: CASSQVGSETEAFF. CDR3 coding DNA: TGTGCCAGCAGCCAGGTGGGGAGTGAAACTGAAGCTTTCTTT. This chain connects TRBV5-4 to TRBJ1-1; D is uncertain. Germline V CDR1 and CDR2: SGHNT, YYREEE (reference sequence). The CDR3 is made up of 14 amino acids. V was trimmed by 4 bases and J by 5 bases, leaving 15 bases between them.

The genes are TRBV7-9 and TRBJ2-1, with TRBD2 identical over 13 bases. This CDR3 has 15 residues. With V trimmed by 5 bases and J by 10 bases, 8 bases remained unmatched. Germline values: CDR1 SEHNR, CDR2 FQNEAQ (reference sequence). The CDR3 is CASSLGLAGDQEQFF. In DNA form, the CDR3 reads TGTGCCAGCAGCCTAGGACTAGCGGGAGATCAAGAGCAGTTCTTC. Complete variable domain (other parts from reference TRBV7-9 and TRBJ2-1): DTGVSQNPRHKITKRGQNVTFRCDPISEHNRLYWYRQTLGQGPEFLTYFQNEAQLEKSRLLSDRFSAERPKGSFSTLEIQRTEQGDSAMYLCASSLGLAGDQEQFFGPGTRLTVL.

A single count supports this clone. The chain joins TRBV4-1 to TRBJ1-3; TRBD1 might be the D (6 bases). CDR3 length: 15 residues. V dropped 0 bases and J dropped 5 bases, with 11 bases sitting between them. The germline V gene has CDR1 MGHRA and CDR2 YSYEKL. CDR3 in DNA: TGCGCCAGCAGCCAAGACAGGGGAAGGAGAAACACCATATATTTT. Its protein product is CASSQDRGRRNTIYF.

In DNA form, the CDR3 reads TGTGCCAGCAGCTTTCGCCAGGGCGACACCGGGGAGCTGTTTTTT. Residues: CASSFRQGDTGELFF. The rearrangement uses TRBV11-3 and TRBJ2-2; perhaps TRBD1 as D (5 bases). V dropped 3 bases and J dropped 3 bases, with 11 bases sitting between them. The length of the CDR3 is 15 residues. The germline gives CDR1 SGHNT, CDR2 YENEEA.

V usage is TRBV6-5 and J usage is TRBJ1-2, with TRBD1 as a possible D gene (6 bases). This CDR3 comprises 13 residues. Germline CDR1 and CDR2: MNHEY and SVGAGI. Deletions cut 9 bases from V and 0 bases from J, with 11 bases between. The CDR3 nucleotides are TGTGCCAGTAAACGACAGGCTAACTATGGCTACACCTTC. It codes for CASKRQANYGYTF.

This clone was seen only once. DNA for the CDR3: TGTGCCAGCACCGGAGACAGGGGGACCACTGAAGCTTTCTTT. This codes for CASTGDRGTTEAFF. The gene calls are TRBV6-5 and TRBJ1-1, with 9 bases lining up with TRBD1. The CDR3 spans 14 residues. V trimming: 7 bases; J trimming: 4 bases; junction bases outside the gene matches: 7. CDR1 is MNHEY, CDR2 SVGAGI, per germline.

V usage is TRBV9 and J usage is TRBJ1-1, with TRBD1 identical over 8 bases. In germline, CDR1 is SGDLS, CDR2 YYNGEE. Trimming at V came to 9 bases and at J to 4 bases, leaving 11 bases not matched to a gene. The length of the CDR3 is 14 residues. DNA of the CDR3: TGTGCCACCGGACAAGGAGGACAGGGCACTGAAGCTTTCTTT. Residues: CATGQGGQGTEAFF. Full variable domain (rest looked up from reference TRBV9 and TRBJ1-1): DSGVTQTPKHLITATGQRVTLRCSPRSGDLSVYWYQQSLDQGLQFLIQYYNGEERAKGNILERFSAQQFPDLHSELNLSSLELGDSALYFCATGQGGQGTEAFFGQGTRLTVV.

This clone was seen a few times. This chain connects TRBV5-6 to TRBJ1-1; no firm D call. Per the germline V gene, CDR1 is SGHDT and CDR2 is YYEEEE. CDR3 length: 12 residues. With 0 bases removed from V and 3 bases from J, the gap between germline ends came to 3 bases. CDR3 coding DNA: TGTGCCAGCAGCTTGGCGGACACTGAAGCTTTCTTT. Translating gives CASSLADTEAFF.

CDR3 sequence reads: CASSFPGTDTQYF. The CDR3, as DNA: TGTGCCAGCAGCTTCCCGGGAACAGATACGCAGTATTTT. This sequence joins TRBV11-2 and TRBJ2-3; maybe TRBD2 (5 bases). Per germline, CDR1 SGHAT and CDR2 FQNNGV. Trimming cost V 3 bases and J 3 bases, with 7 bases left between them. This CDR3 has 13 amino acids.

This chain uses TRBV5-1 with TRBJ2-3; 8 bases fit TRBD2. Germline CDR1 is SGHRS and CDR2 is YFSETQ. CDR3 length equals 15 residues. The ends lost 0 bases at V and 3 bases at J; junction bases unmatched: 3. CDR3 in DNA: TGCGCCAGCAGCTTGGGTTCTAGCGGGACAGATACGCAGTATTTT. Amino acids: CASSLGSSGTDTQYF.

This chain joins TRBV23-1 and TRBJ2-3, with TRBD2 as a possible D gene (5 bases). TRBV23-1 is an open reading frame whose function is uncertain. The ends were cut back, 3 bases at V and 2 bases at J, with 9 bases in the middle. This CDR3 contains 14 residues. The CDR3 loop is CASSQKLVTDTQYF. The CDR3 DNA reads TGCGCCAGCAGTCAGAAACTAGTCACAGATACGCAGTATTTT.

J is TRBJ1-5 and V is TRBV6-5; 7 nucleotides agree with TRBD1. The ends lost 4 bases at V and 6 bases at J; junction bases unmatched: 9. This CDR3 region has 15 residues. Germline loops: CDR1 MNHEY, CDR2 SVGAGI. CDR3 sequence: CASSLAGGRGQPQHF. CDR3 DNA: TGTGCCAGCAGTTTGGCAGGGGGTCGGGGTCAGCCCCAGCATTTT.

The chain has TRBV7-9 and TRBJ2-7, with D unclear. Germline assignment: CDR1 SEHNR and CDR2 FQNEAQ (reference sequence). With 2 bases removed from V and 3 bases from J, the gap between germline ends came to 2 bases. There are 11 residues in the CDR3. The CDR3 bases are TGTGCCAGCAGCTTACGCTACGAGCAGTACTTC. The encoded protein is CASSLRYEQYF.

The rearrangement uses TRBV19 and TRBJ2-7; a possible D gene is TRBD2 (5 bases). The CDR3 loop spans 15 amino acids. Germline assignment: CDR1 LNHDA and CDR2 SQIVND (reference sequence). The ends were cut back, 4 bases at V and 1 base at J, with 14 bases in the middle. CDR3 amino acids: CASSNPPSGSYEQYF. DNA for the CDR3: TGTGCCAGTAGTAACCCCCCCTCGGGATCCTACGAGCAGTACTTC.

V gene TRBV28 combines with J gene TRBJ2-2; TRBD2 agrees at 9 bases. Trimming took 10 bases from V and 5 from J; bases not matched to a gene: 11. This CDR3 is built from 15 residues. CDR1 and CDR2 (germline): MDHEN, SYDVKM. The CDR3 is CATILAGSITGELFF. CDR3 DNA sequence: TGTGCCACCATTCTAGCGGGGAGTATTACCGGGGAGCTGTTTTTT.

The rearrangement links TRBV6-1 to TRBJ2-3; TRBD1 aligns across 10 bases. V dropped 7 bases and J dropped 5; count of bases not matched to a gene: 3. The germline V gene has CDR1 MNHNS and CDR2 SASEGT. The CDR3 is 13 amino acids. As DNA, the CDR3 is TGTGCCAGCACGGGACAGGGGAAAGATACGCAGTATTTT. Translated, it gives CASTGQGKDTQYF.

V is TRBV5-4 and J is TRBJ2-1, with D possibly matching TRBD2 (5 bases). Germline V gives CDR1 SGHNT, CDR2 YYREEE (reference sequence). The CDR3 is made up of 16 amino acids. V was shortened by 4 bases and J by 4 bases, with 18 bases between the two germline ends. CDR3 nucleotides: TGTGCCAGCAGCCCGGTGGTGGGAGTGGGGTACAATGAGCAGTTCTTC. It yields the protein CASSPVVGVGYNEQFF. The entire variable domain, with the rest obtained from reference TRBV5-4 and TRBJ2-1, is as follows: ETGVTQSPTHLIKTRGQQVTLRCSSQSGHNTVSWYQQALGQGPQFIFQYYREEENGRGNFPPRFSGLQFPNYSSELNVNALELDDSALYLCASSPVVGVGYNEQFFGPGTRLTVL.

V gene TRBV27 combines with J gene TRBJ2-3, with TRBD2 as a possible D gene (5 bases). The CDR3 extends over 15 amino acids. In germline, CDR1 is MNHEY, CDR2 SMNVEV (reference sequence). The V end was cut by 8 bases, the J end by 6 bases, with 21 bases between. CDR3 loop: CASQSSEGGIDTQYF. The CDR3 DNA reads TGTGCCAGCCAGTCGTCCGAGGGCGGCATCGATACGCAGTATTTT.

This rearrangement joins TRBV19 to TRBJ2-7; TRBD2 matches 9 bases. This CDR3 contains 15 residues. The J segment lost 2 bases and the V segment lost 3 bases, leaving 5 bases of the junction unmatched. In germline, CDR1 is LNHDA, CDR2 SQIVND (reference sequence). CDR3 nucleotide sequence: TGTGCCAGTAGTATGAACGCGGGGGGGGCCTACGAGCAGTACTTC. Protein sequence: CASSMNAGGAYEQYF.

The rearrangement links TRBV4-1 to TRBJ2-2; D gene unclear. Trimming pared 5 bases from V and 2 bases from J, leaving 15 bases between. The CDR3 runs to 16 residues. Germline V lookup: CDR1 MGHRA, CDR2 YSYEKL. CDR3 region: CASSDVGAVNTGELFF. The CDR3 DNA is TGCGCCAGCAGCGATGTTGGTGCAGTAAACACCGGGGAGCTGTTTTTT.

The V call is TRBV5-6, the J call TRBJ2-7; 9 bases are shared with TRBD1. Germline assignment: CDR1 SGHDT and CDR2 YYEEEE. The CDR3 runs 14 residues. Germline trimming cut 4 bases from V and 6 bases from J; bases unmatched to any gene: 8. The DNA of the CDR3 is TGTGCCAGCAGCATAGGACAGGGGTGGGGCGAGCAGTACTTC. It translates to CASSIGQGWGEQYF.

The chain couples TRBV18 to TRBJ2-2; 10 nucleotides line up with TRBD2. The V segment lost 3 bases and the J segment 3 bases; nucleotides outside the gene matches: 10. CDR3 size: 18 residues. CDR1 and CDR2 from the germline V gene are KGHSH and LQKENI. DNA for the CDR3: TGTGCCAGCTCACCCACGCTAAGGACTAGCGGAGACACCGGGGAGCTGTTTTTT. The encoded protein is CASSPTLRTSGDTGELFF.

The V gene is TRBV27, the J gene TRBJ2-7, with D perhaps TRBD1 (5 bases). The V gene's germline CDR1 is MNHEY and CDR2 SMNVEV (reference sequence). This CDR3 region has 13 residues. The V gene lost 2 bases and the J gene lost 4 bases, with 9 bases spanning the gap. The CDR3 coding sequence is TGTGCCAGCAGTTTAGCGGACACGTACGAGCAGTACTTC. Translated, it gives CASSLADTYEQYF.

The V gene is TRBV5-1, the J gene TRBJ2-3; a possible D gene is TRBD2 (5 bases). The CDR3 loop spans 15 amino acids. Germline CDR1 and CDR2: SGHRS and YFSETQ. Trimming removed 4 bases from V and 1 base from J, with 13 bases in between. CDR3 protein: CASSGMERRTDTQYF. CDR3 DNA sequence: TGCGCCAGCAGCGGGATGGAGCGGCGCACAGATACGCAGTATTTT.

The chain combines TRBV5-4 with TRBJ2-7; 7 bases are a match to TRBD1. V lost 0 bases, J lost 3 bases, and 3 bases stayed unmatched. CDR1 is SGHNT, CDR2 YYREEE, per germline (reference sequence). This CDR3 has 14 residues. CDR3 sequence (DNA): TGTGCCAGCAGCTTGGGGGGACAGAACTACGAGCAGTACTTC. Translation: CASSLGGQNYEQYF.

The rearrangement links TRBV6-1 to TRBJ1-3; the D is unclear. The CDR3 extends over 15 amino acids. The germline CDR1 and CDR2 sequences are MNHNS and SASEGT. V lost 0 bases, J lost 0 bases, and 6 bases lay in between. The CDR3 region is CASSEAAFSGNTIYF. DNA for the CDR3: TGTGCCAGCAGTGAAGCAGCCTTCTCTGGAAACACCATATATTTT.